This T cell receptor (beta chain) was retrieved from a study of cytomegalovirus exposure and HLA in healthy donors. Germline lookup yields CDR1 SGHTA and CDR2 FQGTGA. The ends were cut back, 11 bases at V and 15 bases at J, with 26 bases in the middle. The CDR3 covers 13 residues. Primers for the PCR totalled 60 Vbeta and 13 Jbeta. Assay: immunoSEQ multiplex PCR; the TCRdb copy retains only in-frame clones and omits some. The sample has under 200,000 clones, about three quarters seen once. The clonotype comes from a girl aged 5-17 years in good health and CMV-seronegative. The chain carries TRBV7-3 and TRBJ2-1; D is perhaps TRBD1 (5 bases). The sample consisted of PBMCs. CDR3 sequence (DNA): TGTGCCGTCCCATATGGGCAGGGTAAAGGGCGGTTCTTC. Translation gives CAVPYGQGKGRFF.